Many counts were recorded for the clone carrying this TCR beta chain. This entry belongs to a study of breast tumors, draining lymph nodes, adjacent tissues. This CDR3 has 13 residues. Trimming pared 2 bases from V and 1 base from J, leaving 6 bases between. Germline loops: CDR1 DFQATT, CDR2 SNEGSKA (reference sequence). Breast cancer patients provided tissue from their axillary draining lymph nodes. TCRdb re-called the multiplex PCR reads with MiXCR, one entry per CDR3 protein. In the table there are approximately 230,000 distinct CDR3 sequences, less than 35% of which are singletons. This chain links TRBV20-1 with TRBJ2-1; a possible D gene is TRBD1 (6 bases). Sequenced sample: axillary lymph node tissue. This receptor was obtained from a female donor with breast cancer. Some clones in this sample may be carry-over from other donors' samples. The CDR3 DNA sequence: TGCAGTGCTAGAAGGGGGTCCTACAATGAGCAGTTCTTC. Its translation: CSARRGSYNEQFF.